Below, 25 T cell receptor beta chains from the same sample are listed, as sequenced in a study of blood T cell repertoires in COVID-19. Repertoires were generated with immunoSEQ multiplex PCR, while TCRdb's copy carries only in-frame clones and drops some. Among roughly 200,000 clones, approximately 90% were seen once, and the ten largest hold around 1.3%. The source material was PBMCs or T cells enriched from blood (not recorded which). The source is a man younger than 45 who had recovered from COVID-19.

V and J are TRBV28 and TRBJ2-1, with TRBD2 matching over 11 bases. Germline loops: CDR1 MDHEN, CDR2 SYDVKM. The CDR3 is 15 amino acids. V trimming: 6 bases; J trimming: 5 bases; junction bases outside the gene matches: 6. CDR3 bases: TGTGCCAGCAGCAAGGGACTAGCGGAGAACAATGAGCAGTTCTTC. Amino acids: CASSKGLAENNEQFF.

The rearrangement joins TRBV2 to TRBJ1-4; 7 bases align to TRBD1. CDR1 and CDR2 (germline): SNHLY, FYNNEI. The CDR3 runs to 15 residues. J gave up 8 bases and V 5 bases, and 11 bases lay outside the gene matches. In nucleotides, the CDR3 is TGTGCCAGCAGTTCCCCAGGGGGATTGCGGGAAAAACTGTTTTTT. Protein sequence: CASSSPGGLREKLFF.

The chain combines TRBV12-3 or TRBV12-4 with TRBJ2-1; D is possibly TRBD2 (5 bases). This CDR3 region has 13 residues. The ends were cut back, 10 bases at V and 4 bases at J, with 14 bases in the middle. The CDR3 region is CATSLNRYNEQFF. The CDR3, as DNA: TGTGCCACTAGCTTGAATCGGTACAATGAGCAGTTCTTC.

The CDR3 DNA reads TGTGCCAGCACCGATAGGACAGTAGCCAAAAACATTCAGTACTTC. Translated: CASTDRTVAKNIQYF. The chain carries TRBV28 and TRBJ2-4; D is perhaps TRBD1 (6 bases). The CDR3 extends over 15 amino acids. V shed 7 bases and J shed 0 bases, with 13 bases lying between them. The germline V gene encodes CDR1 MDHEN and CDR2 SYDVKM. The variable domain in full, with the rest retrieved from reference TRBV28 and TRBJ2-4, is DVKVTQSSRYLVKRTGEKVFLECVQDMDHENMFWYRQDPGLGLRLIYFSYDVKMKEKGDIPEGYSVSREKKERFSLILESASTNQTSMYLCASTDRTVAKNIQYFGAGTRLSVL.

This chain links TRBV10-3 with TRBJ1-3; 8 bases fit TRBD1. V lost 6 bases, J lost 4 bases, and 11 bases stayed unmatched. The CDR3 is 16 residues long. CDR1 is ENHRY, CDR2 SYGVKD, per germline. The CDR3 nucleotides read TGTGCCATCAGCGCTCCTCAGGGGGCTGGAGGAAACACCATATATTTT. Translated, it gives CAISAPQGAGGNTIYF.

This chain connects TRBV28 to TRBJ1-5; D is ambiguous. The germline gives CDR1 MDHEN, CDR2 SYDVKM. Trimming cost V 1 base and J 7 bases, with 14 bases left between them. The CDR3 runs 15 residues. The CDR3: CASSLFGLQSQPQHF. DNA of the CDR3: TGTGCCAGCAGTTTATTTGGGCTCCAGTCACAGCCCCAGCATTTT.

This clone appeared once. The V gene is TRBV5-1, the J gene TRBJ2-7, with 10 bases identical to TRBD1. The CDR3 sequence is 15 residues long. Trimming at V came to 5 bases and at J to 1 base, leaving 6 bases not matched to a gene. CDR1 SGHRS and CDR2 YFSETQ come from the germline V gene. CDR3 amino acids: CASRPGQGESYEQYF. The CDR3 bases are TGCGCCAGCAGACCTGGACAGGGGGAATCCTACGAGCAGTACTTC.

V is TRBV4-3 and J is TRBJ2-3; D is ambiguous. The CDR3 loop spans 17 amino acids. Germline V gives CDR1 LGHNA, CDR2 YSLEER. Trimming took 0 bases from V and 5 from J, leaving 18 bases between them. The CDR3 nucleotides are TGCGCCAGCAGCCAAGATAGTCGGGTCTCTGGGTTAGATACGCAGTATTTT. This gives the protein CASSQDSRVSGLDTQYF.

This chain connects TRBV27 to TRBJ1-1, with 10 nucleotides matching TRBD1. CDR1 is MNHEY, CDR2 SMNVEV, per germline (reference sequence). CDR3 length: 14 residues. Trimming at V came to 4 bases and at J to 4 bases, leaving 3 bases not matched to a gene. The CDR3 is CASSSTGGLTEAFF. As DNA, the CDR3 is TGTGCCAGCAGTTCGACAGGGGGCCTCACTGAAGCTTTCTTT.

This chain connects TRBV19 to TRBJ2-2; 10 positions agree with TRBD2. The CDR3 spans 15 residues. Germline trimming cut 9 bases from V and 1 base from J; bases unmatched to any gene: 5. Germline CDR1 reads LNHDA; CDR2 reads SQIVND (reference sequence). The CDR3 sequence is CASMGTSVNTGELFF. DNA for the CDR3: TGTGCCAGCATGGGGACTAGCGTGAACACCGGGGAGCTGTTTTTT.

The chain recombines TRBV25-1 with TRBJ1-2, with 7 bases lining up with TRBD1. The V gene end was trimmed by 6 bases and the J gene end by 1 base; junction bases not matched to a gene: 8. This CDR3 is built from 15 residues. Germline CDR1 reads MGHDK; CDR2 reads SYGVNS. The CDR3 protein is CASRGTDPLNYGYTF. CDR3 in DNA: TGTGCCAGCAGGGGGACAGATCCCCTTAACTATGGCTACACCTTC.

V and J are TRBV6-1 and TRBJ1-1, with TRBD1 matching 7 bases. The J segment lost 4 bases and the V segment lost 2 bases, leaving 4 bases of the junction unmatched. This CDR3 spans 14 amino acids. CDR1 and CDR2 (germline): MNHNS, SASEGT. The CDR3 is CASSETGASTEAFF. The CDR3 coding sequence is TGTGCCAGCAGTGAAACAGGGGCGAGCACTGAAGCTTTCTTT.

The chain recombines TRBV27 with TRBJ2-3; D not certain. The CDR3 is 13 residues long. The V end lost 4 bases, the J end lost 0 bases, and 5 bases lay between the germline ends. Germline V gene data show CDR1 as MNHEY and CDR2 as SMNVEV (reference sequence). CDR3: CASSSSSTDTQYF. The CDR3 DNA sequence: TGTGCCAGCAGTTCCTCTAGCACAGATACGCAGTATTTT.

The genes are TRBV28 and TRBJ1-5; maybe TRBD1 (6 bases). The germline V gene has CDR1 MDHEN and CDR2 SYDVKM. Trimming took 6 bases from V and 0 from J, leaving 15 bases between them. The CDR3 totals 16 residues. The CDR3 sequence is CASRGGGPYSNQPQHF. In DNA form, the CDR3 reads TGTGCCAGCAGGGGCGGGGGGCCTTATAGCAATCAGCCCCAGCATTTT. Full variable domain (outside the CDR3, taken from reference TRBV28 and TRBJ1-5): DVKVTQSSRYLVKRTGEKVFLECVQDMDHENMFWYRQDPGLGLRLIYFSYDVKMKEKGDIPEGYSVSREKKERFSLILESASTNQTSMYLCASRGGGPYSNQPQHFGDGTRLSIL.

CDR3 nucleotides: TGTGCCAGCAGCGCGGACTCCGGGGGTTTAGAGCAGTACTTC. Translation: CASSADSGGLEQYF. J is TRBJ2-7 and V is TRBV9; D is possibly TRBD2 (6 bases). Per the germline V gene, CDR1 is SGDLS and CDR2 is YYNGEE. Trimming left V 3 bases short and J 7 bases short, with 17 bases between. This CDR3 spans 14 amino acids.

The V and J genes are TRBV5-1 and TRBJ2-1; 14 positions match TRBD2. After removal of 4 bases from V and 5 bases from J, the junction contained 5 bases not matched to a gene. This CDR3 has 16 residues. Germline loops: CDR1 SGHRS, CDR2 YFSETQ. The CDR3 sequence: CASSTGLAGVNNEQFF. CDR3 bases: TGCGCCAGCAGCACGGGACTAGCGGGGGTGAACAATGAGCAGTTCTTC.

This clone was recorded only once. Here the CDR3 DNA reads TGTGCCAGCTCACCATTGCGTGGACACCCGACAGAGACCCAGTACTTC. Amino acid sequence: CASSPLRGHPTETQYF. The chain is built from TRBV18 and TRBJ2-5; D may be TRBD1 (5 bases). The length of the CDR3 is 16 residues. V gave up 2 bases and J gave up 4 bases, with 17 bases separating them. The germline gives CDR1 KGHSH, CDR2 LQKENI.

This clone was seen once. CDR3 in amino acids: CASSLVAGFLQGEQYF. The DNA for the CDR3 is TGTGCCAGCAGTTTAGTTGCAGGATTCCTGCAAGGCGAGCAGTACTTC. The chain links TRBV27 to TRBJ2-7; no clear D. CDR1 and CDR2 (germline): MNHEY, SMNVEV (reference sequence). The CDR3 loop spans 16 amino acids. V was pared by 2 bases and J by 6 bases, with 20 bases between.

The chain couples TRBV19 to TRBJ1-5; perhaps TRBD1 as D (5 bases). Germline V gene sequence: CDR1 LNHDA, CDR2 SQIVND (reference sequence). Trimming pared 3 bases from V and 4 bases from J, leaving 10 bases between. The CDR3 covers 14 residues. CDR3 sequence: CASSIPPGNQPQHF. In DNA, the CDR3 is TGTGCCAGTAGTATTCCCCCAGGGAATCAGCCCCAGCATTTT.

This chain uses TRBV18 with TRBJ1-5; D unresolved. Trimming removed 4 bases at V and 1 base at J, with 14 bases between. Germline V CDR1 and CDR2: KGHSH, LQKENI. The CDR3 is made up of 16 amino acids. In DNA form, the CDR3 reads TGTGCCAGCTCACTAGAGGGAAGGACCAGCAATCAGCCCCAGCATTTT. Residues: CASSLEGRTSNQPQHF.

The chain recombines TRBV6-5 with TRBJ2-2; D is unresolved. V was pared by 3 bases and J by 6 bases, with 11 bases between. Germline V gene sequence: CDR1 MNHEY, CDR2 SVGAGI. The CDR3 has 14 amino acids. CDR3 in amino acids: CASSYELTPGELFF. CDR3 DNA: TGTGCCAGCAGTTATGAGCTGACACCCGGGGAGCTGTTTTTT.

This chain links TRBV18 with TRBJ2-7; D is possibly TRBD1 (6 bases). Germline CDR1 and CDR2: KGHSH and LQKENI. Trimming left V 2 bases short and J 2 bases short, with 16 bases between. CDR3 length: 16 residues. For the CDR3, the DNA is TGTGCCAGCTCACCAAGGTTCCGGGACACGACCTACGAGCAGTACTTC. This gives the protein CASSPRFRDTTYEQYF.

The chain joins TRBV6-6 to TRBJ2-7; 7 nucleotides line up with TRBD1. The CDR3 length is 12 residues. Germline CDR1 reads MNHNY; CDR2 reads SVGAGI (reference sequence). V dropped 10 bases and J dropped 5; count of bases not matched to a gene: 8. Written as DNA, the CDR3 is TGTGCCACCACTGACAGGGCCCACGAGCAGTACTTC. This encodes CATTDRAHEQYF.

The gene calls are TRBV27 and TRBJ2-7, with 10 bases that match TRBD2. This CDR3 comprises 16 residues. Germline V gene sequence: CDR1 MNHEY, CDR2 SMNVEV (reference sequence). The junction had 11 bases not matched to a gene; V was cut back by 3 bases and J by 6 bases. In nucleotides, the CDR3 is TGTGCCAGCAGTTTTTTACTAGCGGGAAAGAGGGGCGAGCAGTACTTC. Amino acid sequence: CASSFLLAGKRGEQYF.

V usage is TRBV28 and J usage is TRBJ2-7, with 9 bases matching TRBD2. The CDR3 has 17 amino acids. Germline V CDR1 and CDR2: MDHEN, SYDVKM. The V gene end was trimmed by 5 bases and the J gene end by 3 bases; junction bases not matched to a gene: 14. CDR3 coding DNA: TGTGCCAGCAGTCGATTAGCGGGAGAGGCGAGGGACTACGAGCAGTACTTC. Translated: CASSRLAGEARDYEQYF.